The 13 T cell receptor beta chains presented below share a single source sample, sequenced in a study of T cell responses to AZD1222 COVID-19 vaccine. The method was immunoSEQ multiplex PCR; TCRdb's version includes in-frame clones alone and lacks a portion of them. The sample yields more than 85,000 clones, 87% seen once. The sequencing used peripheral blood, collected on day 0 of AZD1222 vaccination. All receptors come from an adult in good health.

V is TRBV11-3 and J is TRBJ1-4, with 8 positions matching TRBD1. The V gene's germline CDR1 is SGHNT and CDR2 YENEEA. The V and J ends lost 3 bases and 8 bases, in that order; junction bases with no gene match: 8. The CDR3 runs to 15 residues. The CDR3 sequence is CASSFPTGAGEKLFF. The CDR3 DNA sequence: TGTGCCAGCAGCTTTCCGACAGGGGCGGGAGAAAAACTGTTTTTT.

This chain joins TRBV27 and TRBJ2-7; 9 bases line up with TRBD1. CDR1 is MNHEY and CDR2 is SMNVEV in the germline V gene (reference sequence). J was trimmed by 5 bases and V by 4 bases; bases with no gene match: 9. This CDR3 is built from 15 residues. This CDR3 reads CASSYGRDRVHEQYF. In nucleotides, the CDR3 is TGTGCCAGCAGTTATGGCCGGGACAGGGTCCACGAGCAGTACTTC.

This clone was picked up one time. This sequence joins TRBV19 and TRBJ2-7; maybe TRBD2 (5 bases). This CDR3 comprises 16 residues. Germline V lookup: CDR1 LNHDA, CDR2 SQIVND (reference sequence). V lost 3 bases, J lost 2 bases, and 17 bases lay in between. The CDR3 is CASSMTARVLTYEQYF. In nucleotides, the CDR3 is TGTGCCAGTAGTATGACGGCGAGGGTTCTCACCTACGAGCAGTACTTC.

This chain links TRBV10-3 with TRBJ1-2, with D possibly matching TRBD1 (6 bases). Trimming took off 5 bases at V and 4 bases at J, with 17 bases between the two ends. Germline-derived CDR1 and CDR2 are ENHRY and SYGVKD. The CDR3 runs 15 residues. As DNA, the CDR3 is TGTGCCATCAGTCCCAACACAGGGTTTTCCTATGGCTACACCTTC. This translates into CAISPNTGFSYGYTF.

The J gene is TRBJ2-5, the V gene TRBV5-4, with D perhaps being TRBD1 or TRBD2 (7 bases each). The CDR3 runs to 14 residues. With 2 bases removed from V and 3 bases from J, the gap between germline ends came to 11 bases. The V gene's germline CDR1 is SGHNT and CDR2 YYREEE (reference sequence). The CDR3 DNA is TGTGCCAGCAGCTTCGGGGGGACAGAAGAGACCCAGTACTTC. It translates to CASSFGGTEETQYF.

CDR3 bases: TGTGCCAGCAGCCCCCGGGAGCCTGGCTATGGCTACACCTTC. Its translation: CASSPREPGYGYTF. V gene TRBV9 combines with J gene TRBJ1-2, with no clear D. Germline V CDR1 and CDR2: SGDLS, YYNGEE. The CDR3 has 14 amino acids. V lost 4 bases to trimming and J lost 4 bases, with 14 bases between them. Full variable domain (rest looked up from reference TRBV9 and TRBJ1-2): DSGVTQTPKHLITATGQRVTLRCSPRSGDLSVYWYQQSLDQGLQFLIQYYNGEERAKGNILERFSAQQFPDLHSELNLSSLELGDSALYFCASSPREPGYGYTFGSGTRLTVV.

The CDR3 DNA reads TGTGCCAGCAGATCCACCGGCGGGGTCTACAATGAGCAGTTCTTC. It specifies CASRSTGGVYNEQFF. The chain links TRBV27 to TRBJ2-1, with D maybe TRBD2 (6 bases). This CDR3 spans 15 amino acids. Germline loops: CDR1 MNHEY, CDR2 SMNVEV (reference sequence). The V and J ends lost 6 bases and 3 bases respectively, with 15 bases between them.

V is TRBV7-2 and J is TRBJ2-1, with TRBD2 as a possible D gene (6 bases). Germline CDR1 is SGHTA and CDR2 is FQGNSA. Trimming left V 1 base short and J 8 bases short, with 12 bases between. The length of the CDR3 is 14 residues. CDR3 in DNA: TGTGCCAGCAGCTTAGTGGCGGGGATCGATGAGCAGTTCTTC. Amino acid sequence: CASSLVAGIDEQFF.

This chain connects TRBV7-2 to TRBJ2-7; TRBD2 aligns across 11 bases. Trimming cost V 0 bases and J 1 base; bases outside gene matches: 2. Germline CDR1 reads SGHTA; CDR2 reads FQGNSA. The CDR3 totals 16 residues. The CDR3 loop reads CASSLASGGVSYEQYF. The CDR3 DNA reads as TGTGCCAGCAGCTTAGCTAGCGGGGGGGTTTCCTACGAGCAGTACTTC.

This sequence joins TRBV11-2 and TRBJ2-5; 8 bases line up with TRBD1. The CDR3 length is 15 residues. J was trimmed by 2 bases and V by 6 bases; bases with no gene match: 8. In germline, CDR1 is SGHAT, CDR2 FQNNGV. For the CDR3, the DNA is TGTGCCAGCAGACCCACCACAGGGGGGCAAGAGACCCAGTACTTC. Its protein product is CASRPTTGGQETQYF.

Comments on this clone: One end of the junction does not line up with germline, which may come from a read error. The chain is built from TRBV7-9 and TRBJ2-6; D is perhaps TRBD1 (6 bases). Germline assignment: CDR1 SEHNR and CDR2 FQNEAQ (reference sequence). This CDR3 spans 15 amino acids. DNA for the CDR3: TGTGCCAGCAGCGTAGCAGGGGTCGGGGCCAACGTCCTGACTTTC. It is translated as CASSVAGVGANVLTF.

Turning to this clone: This CDR3 is also generated by other DNA sequences in the sample. The rearrangement joins TRBV6-5 to TRBJ2-7; 9 nucleotides line up with TRBD1. This CDR3 region has 16 residues. V lost 2 bases to trimming and J lost 1 base; unmatched junction nucleotides: 6. Germline V gives CDR1 MNHEY, CDR2 SVGAGI. The chain's CDR3 is CASSYAGQGGSYEQYF. As DNA, the CDR3 is TGTGCCAGCAGTTACGCGGGACAGGGTGGGTCCTACGAGCAGTACTTC.

The chain couples TRBV3-1 (or the pseudogene TRBV3-2) to TRBJ2-3, with TRBD2 identical over 7 bases. The V and J ends lost 4 bases and 6 bases, in that order; junction bases with no gene match: 1. The germline V gene encodes CDR1 LGHDT and CDR2 YNNKEL (reference sequence). CDR3 length: 12 residues. CDR3 DNA: TGTGCCAGCAGCCGACTAGCCGATACGCAGTATTTT. Protein sequence: CASSRLADTQYF.